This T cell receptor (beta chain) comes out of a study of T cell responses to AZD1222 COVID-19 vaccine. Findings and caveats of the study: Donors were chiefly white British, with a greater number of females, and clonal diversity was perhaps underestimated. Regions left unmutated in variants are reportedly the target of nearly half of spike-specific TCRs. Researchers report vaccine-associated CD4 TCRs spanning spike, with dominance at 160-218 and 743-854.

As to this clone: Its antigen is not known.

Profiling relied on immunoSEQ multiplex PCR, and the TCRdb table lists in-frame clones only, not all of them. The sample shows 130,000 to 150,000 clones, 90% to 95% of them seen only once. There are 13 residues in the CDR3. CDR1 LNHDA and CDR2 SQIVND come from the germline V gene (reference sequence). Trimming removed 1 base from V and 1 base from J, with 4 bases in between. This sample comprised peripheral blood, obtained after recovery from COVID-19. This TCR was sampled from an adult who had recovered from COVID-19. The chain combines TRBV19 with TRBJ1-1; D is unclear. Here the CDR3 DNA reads TGTGCCAGTAGTATAGCCGCGAACACTGAAGCTTTCTTT. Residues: CASSIAANTEAFF.